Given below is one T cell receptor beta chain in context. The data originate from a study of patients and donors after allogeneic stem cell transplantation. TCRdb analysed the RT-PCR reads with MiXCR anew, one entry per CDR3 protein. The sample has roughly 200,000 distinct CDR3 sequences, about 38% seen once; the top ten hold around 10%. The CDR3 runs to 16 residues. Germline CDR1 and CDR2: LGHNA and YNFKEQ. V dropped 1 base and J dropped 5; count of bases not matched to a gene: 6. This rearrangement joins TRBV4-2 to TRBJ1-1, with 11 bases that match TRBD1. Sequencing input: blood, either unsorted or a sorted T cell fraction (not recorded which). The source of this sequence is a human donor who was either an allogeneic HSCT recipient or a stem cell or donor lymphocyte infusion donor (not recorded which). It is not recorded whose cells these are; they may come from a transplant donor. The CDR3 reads CASSQVGQGARTEAFF. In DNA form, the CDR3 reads TGTGCCAGCAGCCAAGTTGGACAGGGGGCGCGGACTGAAGCTTTCTTT.